The clone carrying this T cell receptor (beta chain) was observed once. Its antigen is undetermined. This CDR3 has 14 residues. Germline V gives CDR1 SQVTM, CDR2 ANQGSEA. J was trimmed by 8 bases and V by 5 bases; bases with no gene match: 5. TCR libraries were built from about 520 ng of total RNA by linear amplification. TCRdb passed the reads through MiXCR, listing each CDR3 protein once. This table has about 180,000 distinct CDR3 sequences, 65% to 75% appearing once. The sample belongs to a study of healthy donors' naive CD4 and CD8 T cells. Overall study: A new alpha primer set targeted every functional IMGT alpha variant. Whole-study findings and limits: Most V and J genes were reportedly biased between naive CD4+ and CD8+ cells.

Naive T cells were sorted: CD4+CD8-CD45RO-CD45RA+ for CD4+, CD8+CD4-CD45RA+CD27bright for CD8+. This TCR was sampled from a pool of human donors in good health; the sample pools cells from several healthy donors. Material for sequencing was naive CD4+ and CD8+ T cells sorted from blood, pooled from several donors. The gene calls are TRBV29-1 and TRBJ2-1; 14 bases are a match to TRBD2. Here the CDR3 DNA reads TGCAGCGTTCCAGGGACTAGCGGGAGTTATGAGCAGTTCTTC. Residues: CSVPGTSGSYEQFF.